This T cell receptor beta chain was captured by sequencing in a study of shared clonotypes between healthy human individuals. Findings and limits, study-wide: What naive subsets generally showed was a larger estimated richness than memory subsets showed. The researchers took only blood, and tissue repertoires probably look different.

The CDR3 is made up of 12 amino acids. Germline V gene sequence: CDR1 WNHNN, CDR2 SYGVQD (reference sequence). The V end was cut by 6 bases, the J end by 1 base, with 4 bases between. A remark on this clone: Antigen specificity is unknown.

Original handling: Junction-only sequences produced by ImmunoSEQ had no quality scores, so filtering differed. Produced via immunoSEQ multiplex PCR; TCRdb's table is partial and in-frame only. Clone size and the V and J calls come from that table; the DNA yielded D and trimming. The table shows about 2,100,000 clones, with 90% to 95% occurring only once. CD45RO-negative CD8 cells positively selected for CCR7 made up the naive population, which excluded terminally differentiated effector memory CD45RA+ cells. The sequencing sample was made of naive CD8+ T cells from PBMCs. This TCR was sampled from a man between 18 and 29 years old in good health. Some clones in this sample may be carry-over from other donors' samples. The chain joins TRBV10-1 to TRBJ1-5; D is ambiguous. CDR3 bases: TGCGCCAGCAGCGAAAGCAATCAGCCCCAGCATTTT. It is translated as CASSESNQPQHF.